Listed below are T cell receptor beta chains from one sample, sequenced in a study of blood T cell repertoires in COVID-19. Some clones are missing from TCRdb's copy, which holds only in-frame ones; the method was immunoSEQ multiplex PCR. Of around 150,000 clones detected, about 80% appear once; the ten largest clones hold around a fifth. The specimen was peripheral blood. The receptor source for this set is a woman of 80 years or more with acute or convalescent COVID-19. The CDR3 runs from the conserved cysteine through the conserved F or W. A D gene is named only where the DNA matches it firmly. Size values are once, few and many counts, or a class for expanded clones, and some rows have none.

v_gene	d_gene	abundance	j_gene	CDR3nt	CDR3aa
TRBV2	NA	NA	TRBJ2-7	TGTGCCAGCGCACAGAGCTCCTACGAGCAGTACTTC	CASAQSSYEQYF
TRBV9	NA	few	TRBJ2-7	TGTGCCAGCTCCGCAGGCTACGAGCAGTACTTC	CASSAGYEQYF
TRBV29-1	NA	NA	TRBJ2-3	TGCAGCGGAGGCGGAAACACAGATACGCAGTATTTT	CSGGGNTDTQYF
TRBV14	NA	NA	TRBJ2-7	TGTGCCAGCAGCCCCCTTGGAGGCCAATCCTACTACGAGCAGTACTTC	CASSPLGGQSYYEQYF
TRBV24-1	NA	NA	TRBJ2-3	TGTGCCACCAGTGATTTCGCGGGGGATACGCAGTATTTT	CATSDFAGDTQYF
TRBV11-3	NA	NA	TRBJ1-1	TGTGCCAGCAGCCTGGAGGGGTCCCGGAGTGAAGCTTTCTTT	CASSLEGSRSEAFF
TRBV2	NA	once	TRBJ2-5	TGTGCCAGCAGTGGGGTCTCCCCAGGGGGGGAGACCCAGTACTTC	CASSGVSPGGETQYF
TRBV18	TRBD1	NA	TRBJ2-3	TGTGCCAGCTCACCACCGTCAGGGGGCTTGGATGGAGATACGCAGTATTTT	CASSPPSGGLDGDTQYF
TRBV9	NA	NA	TRBJ2-3	TGTGCCAGCAGCGTAGAGGGGGGAGGGGATACGCAGTATTTT	CASSVEGGGDTQYF
TRBV18	NA	NA	TRBJ1-2	TGTGCCAGCTCACCACAATCGGCGGTTAACTATGGCTACACCTTC	CASSPQSAVNYGYTF
TRBV2	TRBD1	NA	TRBJ1-2	TGTGCCAGCAGCGGCGGGACAGGGGGCTATGGCTACACCTTC	CASSGGTGGYGYTF
TRBV3-1/TRBV3-2	TRBD1	few	TRBJ2-6	TGTGCCAGCAGCCAAGAGGACAGGGAGGATGGGGCCAACGTCCTGACTTTC	CASSQEDREDGANVLTF
TRBV5-1	TRBD1	NA	TRBJ1-4	TGCGCCAGCACGGGACAGGGTCTTGAAAAACTGTTTTTT	CASTGQGLEKLFF
TRBV27	TRBD2	NA	TRBJ2-1	TGTGCCAGCATTCCAAGGGGGACTAGCGGGAACAATGAGCAGTTCTTC	CASIPRGTSGNNEQFF
TRBV7-2	TRBD1	NA	TRBJ1-5	TGTGCCAGCAGCTTATGGGACAGCGACAATCAGCCCCAGCATTTT	CASSLWDSDNQPQHF
TRBV25-1	TRBD1	NA	TRBJ2-7	TGTGCCAGCTCCGGGACAGGGTCCTACGAGCAGTACTTC	CASSGTGSYEQYF
TRBV4-3	NA	NA	TRBJ2-1	TGCGCCAGCAGCCAAGATGCAGTTCCGGGTGGCAATGAGCAGTTCTTC	CASSQDAVPGGNEQFF
TRBV11-2	TRBD2	few	TRBJ2-3	TGTGCCAGCAGCAATCAGCGGGGCTCAGATACGCAGTATTTT	CASSNQRGSDTQYF
TRBV19	TRBD2	NA	TRBJ2-1	TGTGCCAGTAGTATGCTCCTAGCGGGGACCTCCTACAATGAGCAGTTCTTC	CASSMLLAGTSYNEQFF
TRBV20-1	TRBD1	NA	TRBJ2-4	TGCAGTGCTAGTCACCCCGGGACAGGGTCACAGTACTTC	CSASHPGTGSQYF
TRBV18	NA	NA	TRBJ1-1	TGTGCCAGCTCATCCCCGACAGACTTAAACACTGAAGCTTTCTTT	CASSSPTDLNTEAFF
TRBV5-1	TRBD1	NA	TRBJ1-1	TGCGCCAGCAGCTTAGGACAGGGGGCGTGGGTGGAAGCTTTCTTT	CASSLGQGAWVEAFF
TRBV5-8	TRBD1	NA	TRBJ1-2	TGTGCCAGCAGCAACAGGGACAGGGCCTATGGCTACACCTTC	CASSNRDRAYGYTF
TRBV5-1	TRBD2	NA	TRBJ2-3	TGCGCCAGCAGCCCAGGGACTAGCGGCTACACAGATACGCAGTATTTT	CASSPGTSGYTDTQYF
TRBV19	NA	NA	TRBJ1-1	TGTGCCAGTAGTTCTTACAGGGACATGAACACTGAAGCTTTCTTT	CASSSYRDMNTEAFF
TRBV6-2/TRBV6-3	NA	NA	TRBJ2-5	TGTGCCAGCAGTTTCTCCCCCGCAGGCCAGCTGAGAGAGACCCAGTACTTC	CASSFSPAGQLRETQYF
TRBV9	NA	NA	TRBJ2-5	TGTGCCAGCAGCGTAGATGAGACGGGGGAGGAGACCCAGTACTTC	CASSVDETGEETQYF
TRBV5-4	TRBD2	NA	TRBJ2-3	TGTGCCAGCAGCTTGACTAGCGGGAGTCTCTCAGATACGCAGTATTTT	CASSLTSGSLSDTQYF
TRBV5-4	NA	NA	TRBJ2-4	TGTGCCAGCAGCTTATACAGGGTAGGGGGCAAAAACATTCAGTACTTC	CASSLYRVGGKNIQYF
TRBV27	TRBD2	once	TRBJ2-7	TGTGCCAGCGGGGGAGGGCCCTACGAGCAGTACTTC	CASGGGPYEQYF
TRBV19	TRBD1	NA	TRBJ2-1	TGTGCCAGCCAACGCTCCGGGACAGTCAACAATGAGCAGTTCTTC	CASQRSGTVNNEQFF
TRBV30	NA	few	TRBJ1-1	TGTGCCTGGAGTGTATTGGGCAGGGGCACTGAAGCTTTCTTT	CAWSVLGRGTEAFF
TRBV12-5	NA	NA	TRBJ1-2	TGTGCTAGTGGTTTGGTACACGGCGGGGAGAATGGCTACACCTTC	CASGLVHGGENGYTF
TRBV6-6	TRBD1	NA	TRBJ2-2	TGTGCCAGCAGGTCTACAGGGGGCTCCGGGGAGCTGTTTTTT	CASRSTGGSGELFF
TRBV4-2	TRBD1	NA	TRBJ1-6	TGTGCCAGCAGCCAAGCAGGGGGCTCCTATAATTCACCCCTCCACTTT	CASSQAGGSYNSPLHF
TRBV29-1	TRBD2	NA	TRBJ2-3	TGCAGCGCCGAAGGACTAGGTACAGATACGCAGTATTTT	CSAEGLGTDTQYF
TRBV28	TRBD2	NA	TRBJ2-3	TGTGCCAGCAGTTTTATACGGGAGGCCTTGGATACGCAGTATTTT	CASSFIREALDTQYF
TRBV7-2	NA	NA	TRBJ1-1	TGTGCCAGCAGCTTAGTAGTCGGGTCGGCCCTGAGAGCTTTCTTT	CASSLVVGSALRAFF
TRBV5-5	NA	NA	TRBJ1-4	TGTGCCAGCAGCTTGGGCGGGGGCTTAGAAAAACTGTTTTTT	CASSLGGGLEKLFF
TRBV30	NA	NA	TRBJ1-1	TGTGCCTGGAGTGGGGGAGGGGACACTGAAGCTTTCTTT	CAWSGGGDTEAFF
TRBV6-1	TRBD1	NA	TRBJ2-2	TGTGCCAGCAGTGAAGCGCTGAGACAGGGGTTCAACACCGGGGAGCTGTTTTTT	CASSEALRQGFNTGELFF
TRBV14	NA	NA	TRBJ1-6	TGTGCCAGCAGCCATCACCGGGACTCTGTGGATTCACCCCTCCACTTT	CASSHHRDSVDSPLHF
TRBV4-1	TRBD2	NA	TRBJ2-1	TGCGCCAGCAGCAAAACTCGGCTGACTAGCGCGAGCTCCTACAATGAGCAGTTCTTC	CASSKTRLTSASSYNEQFF
TRBV2	TRBD2	NA	TRBJ2-5	TGTGCCAGCAGTGAATCGACTAGCAGTTATGTAGGAGAGACCCAGTACTTC	CASSESTSSYVGETQYF
TRBV2	TRBD2	NA	TRBJ2-1	TGTGCCAGCAGTGAACTAGCGGGATCCTACAATGAGCAGTTCTTC	CASSELAGSYNEQFF
TRBV10-2	NA	NA	TRBJ1-1	TGCGCCAGCAGCCAGGATACTGTACAAGCTTTCTTT	CASSQDTVQAFF
TRBV29-1	NA	NA	TRBJ2-1	TGCAGCGTTGAGGCTAGACCCCGCTCCTACAATGAGCAGTTCTTC	CSVEARPRSYNEQFF
TRBV28	TRBD2	few	TRBJ2-2	TGTGCCAGCAGAACCATAAGCGGGAGATATACCGGGGAGCTGTTTTTT	CASRTISGRYTGELFF
TRBV5-1	NA	NA	TRBJ1-1	TGCGCCAGCAGCTTGGGGCCGGGGAGTGAAGCTTTCTTT	CASSLGPGSEAFF
TRBV5-4	TRBD2	NA	TRBJ2-5	TGTGCCAGCAGCCCAGCGGGAGTCGAGACCCAGTACTTC	CASSPAGVETQYF
TRBV5-4	NA	once	TRBJ1-1	TGTGCCAGCAGCTTGGAAGCCAGGGTGAACACTGAAGCTTTCTTT	CASSLEARVNTEAFF
TRBV5-1	TRBD2	NA	TRBJ2-7	TGCGCCAGCAGCTTGGCCGGGGCTAGCGGGAGCCCGAGGGAGCAGTACTTC	CASSLAGASGSPREQYF
TRBV18	NA	NA	TRBJ2-3	TGTGCCAGCTCACCACGGAGCAGTAGCACAGATACGCAGTATTTT	CASSPRSSSTDTQYF
TRBV5-1	NA	NA	TRBJ2-5	TGCGCCAGCAGCGCCACTAGTGAAGAGACCCAGTACTTC	CASSATSEETQYF